Reported below is one T cell receptor beta chain. Antigen specificity is unknown. Through 5' RACE with UMI labels, the TRB cDNA libraries were prepared. With the 5' RACE reads reprocessed, TCRdb shows one record per CDR3 protein and no DNA. The sample data list roughly 130,000 distinct CDR3 sequences. Every individual CD8+ T cell subset underwent sorting in triplicate at more than 250,000 cells apiece. This sample stems from a study of CXCR3-negative and CXCR3-positive naive CD8 T cells. Study at large: Each library gave roughly 1.4 +/- 0.3 million of approximately 150 million TRB reads. Findings of the study overall: Similar TRBV-TRBJ usage characterized naive CXCR3-negative and CXCR3-positive cells; memory cells differed. The study found more hydrophobic TRB CDR3s in CXCR3-positive naive cells than in CXCR3-negative naive cells. The study found comparably high diversity in both naive subsets and much lower diversity in memory CD8+ cells.

The sequencing sample was made of naive CXCR3+ CD8+ T cells from blood. Subset here: CD45RO-CCR7+CD27+CD95- naive CD8+ T cells expressing CXCR3 (TNR3+). The receptor was isolated from a human donor in good health. Some clones in this sample may be carry-over from other donors' samples.

The CDR3 loop reads CASSRPGPQETQYF. J is TRBJ2-5 and V is TRBV7-9; TCRdb selects TRBD1, and the lack of DNA leaves this call unchecked. This CDR3 has 14 residues. Germline lookup yields CDR1 SEHNR and CDR2 FQNEAQ (reference sequence). The full variable domain, with the rest looked up from reference TRBV7-9 and TRBJ2-5, is DTGVSQNPRHKITKRGQNVTFRCDPISEHNRLYWYRQTLGQGPEFLTYFQNEAQLEKSRLLSDRFSAERPKGSFSTLEIQRTEQGDSAMYLCASSRPGPQETQYFGPGTRLLVL.